This is a list of T cell receptor beta chains from one sample in a study of neurological immune-mediated disorders. Via MiXCR, TCRdb re-called the 5' RACE reads, giving one row per CDR3 protein. The sample has approximately 60,000 distinct CDR3 sequences; around 3.6% are singletons. Sequencing input: PBMCs. Receptors were obtained from a woman younger than 45 with multiple sclerosis. CDR3s include the opening cysteine and the closing phenylalanine or tryptophan. A D gene is named only where the DNA matches it firmly. The size entry is marked missing in some rows and otherwise reads once, few, many or a size class.

clone_size j_call d_call v_call cdr3_nt cdr3_aa
many TRBJ1-4 TRBD1 TRBV12-3/TRBV12-4 TGTGCCAGCAGTACCACAGGGGTTAATGAAAAACTGTTTTTT CASSTTGVNEKLFF
many TRBJ2-3 - TRBV5-1 TGCGCCAGCAGCCCAGGACAGTTTGGAACAGATACGCAGTATTTT CASSPGQFGTDTQYF
many TRBJ1-6 - TRBV12-3/TRBV12-4 TGTGCCAGCAGTTTAGATTGGGGGGGCAATTCACCCCTCCACTTT CASSLDWGGNSPLHF
many TRBJ2-3 TRBD1 TRBV10-3 TGTGCCATCAGCAAGGGGGACAGGGGAACAGATACGCAGTATTTT CAISKGDRGTDTQYF
many TRBJ2-5 - TRBV7-9 TGTGCCAGCAGTCACCCTGGGACGTGGGAGACCCAGTACTTC CASSHPGTWETQYF
many TRBJ1-1 - TRBV6-5 TGTGCCAGCAGTTACTCGACAATGAACACTGAAGCTTTCTTT CASSYSTMNTEAFF
many TRBJ2-2 - TRBV20-1 TGCAGTGCTAGATTTCTACCGGAGGGAAACACCGGGGAGCTGTTTTTT CSARFLPEGNTGELFF
many TRBJ2-7 - TRBV20-1 TGCAGTGCTAGAGCTGGGTTTTCTCCCTACGAGCAGTACTTC CSARAGFSPYEQYF
many TRBJ2-7 TRBD2 TRBV18 TGTGCCAGCTCATCTCTCCCGACTAGCGGGAGGGCCTTAACTCCCTACGAGCAGTACTTC CASSSLPTSGRALTPYEQYF
few TRBJ1-1 - TRBV10-3 TGTGCCATCAGTGAGGGACAGCTCAGCACTGAAGCTTTCTTT CAISEGQLSTEAFF
many TRBJ2-7 TRBD2 TRBV7-2 TGTGCCAGCAGCTTAGGGTCTAGCGGGAGTATCTACGAGCAGTACTTC CASSLGSSGSIYEQYF
many TRBJ1-2 - TRBV18 TGTGCCAGCTCACCCAGAAACGGGAACTATGGCTACACCTTC CASSPRNGNYGYTF
many TRBJ2-7 TRBD1 TRBV20-1 TGCAGTGCTAAAAAACCGACAGGGTTAGGCGACGAGCAGTACTTC CSAKKPTGLGDEQYF
many TRBJ2-7 TRBD1 TRBV7-8 TGTGCCAGCAGCTCAATTACAGGGGTCGAGCAGTACTTC CASSSITGVEQYF
many TRBJ2-1 TRBD2 TRBV14 TGTGCCAGCAGCTCCAGCGGGGGGTCGTACAATGAGCAGTTCTTC CASSSSGGSYNEQFF
few TRBJ1-6 - TRBV2 TGTGCCGGCCACACGGACAGCATGCGCTCACCCCTCAACTTT CAGHTDSMRSPLNF
many TRBJ2-5 - TRBV5-5 TGTGCCAGCAGCCCCGGACTGATAAAAGAGACCCAGTACTTC CASSPGLIKETQYF
- TRBJ1-1 - TRBV20-1 TGCAGTGCTAGAGGGGGATCCTGGAGGGGTTTGAACACTGAAGCTTTCTTT CSARGGSWRGLNTEAFF
- TRBJ2-3 - TRBV20-1 TGCAGTGCTAGTCCCCCCGGGAGTCAGACGCAGTATTTT CSASPPGSQTQYF
many TRBJ1-2 - TRBV3-1 TGTGCCAGCAGCCCTCAGGGTACGTCGGGGGGCTACACCTTC CASSPQGTSGGYTF
few TRBJ1-5 TRBD1 TRBV20-1 TGCAGTGCGGAACAGGGGCGCAATCAGCCCCAGAATTTT CSAEQGRNQPQNF
few TRBJ1-6 TRBD1 TRBV6-2/TRBV6-3 TGTGCCAGCAGGCGGGGGAGTCGGACAGGGGAAGGTTCACCCCTCAACTTT CASRRGSRTGEGSPLNF
many TRBJ1-1 - TRBV29-1 TGCAGCGCCTGGCAGGGGGAAGCTTTCTTT CSAWQGEAFF
many TRBJ2-5 - TRBV5-8 TGTGCCAGCAGCTTGTTCAGCTGGGAAGCGCAAGAGACCCAGTACTTC CASSLFSWEAQETQYF
many TRBJ2-3 - TRBV5-1 TGCGCCAGCAGCTCGGATAGTACAGATACGCAGTATTTT CASSSDSTDTQYF
- TRBJ1-2 - TRBV18 TGTGCCAACTCACCGGGGAGGCGGAACTATGGCTACACCTTC CANSPGRRNYGYTF
- TRBJ1-3 - TRBV7-2 TGTGCCAGCAGTACGACACTAGTAGGAAACACCATATATTTT CASSTTLVGNTIYF
- TRBJ2-1 - TRBV11-2 TGTGCCAGCAGCCGAGGGCGCTCCGACTCCCTGGCGGGATTACTTCCCTACAATGAGCAGTTCTTC CASSRGRSDSLAGLLPYNEQFF
- TRBJ2-7 TRBD1 TRBV29-1 TGCAGCGTGAAACAGGGGGCTGGGAGCTCCTACGAGCAGTACTTC CSVKQGAGSSYEQYF
many TRBJ1-5 - TRBV29-1 TGCAGCGTTCGCACAGAGACCCATCAGCCCCAGCATTTT CSVRTETHQPQHF
many TRBJ1-1 - TRBV3-1 TGTGCCAGCAGCCGAGGGAGGAACACTGAAGCTTTCTTT CASSRGRNTEAFF
many TRBJ2-7 TRBD2 TRBV20-1 TGCAGTGCTAGAGTGGGAACTAGCGGGAGCTACGAGCAGTACTTC CSARVGTSGSYEQYF
- TRBJ2-1 - TRBV7-6 TGTGCCAGCAGCTCCACGGTAATACAGGTGAATGAGCAGTTCTTC CASSSTVIQVNEQFF
many TRBJ1-3 TRBD1 TRBV5-5 TGTGCCAGCAGCCGGGAGGGACAGGCGATCTCTGGAAACACCATATATTTT CASSREGQAISGNTIYF
- TRBJ1-5 - TRBV12-3/TRBV12-4 TGTGCCAGCAGTTCCATGCAGGGAAATGGGAATCAGCCCCAGAATTTT CASSSMQGNGNQPQNF
- TRBJ1-1 - TRBV11-3 TGTGCCAGCAGCTTAGGGGGCACGAACACTGAAGCTTTCTTT CASSLGGTNTEAFF
many TRBJ1-5 TRBD1 TRBV20-1 TGCAGTTCCGTCACAGGGGCGAATCAGCCCCAGCATTTT CSSVTGANQPQHF
many TRBJ2-7 TRBD1 TRBV5-5 TGTGCCAGCAGGCCTGACAGGGTTGGGAAATACGAGCAGTACTTC CASRPDRVGKYEQYF
few TRBJ2-7 - TRBV5-1 TGCGCCAGCAGCTTGGGTGGGTTGGACAGCAGATACGAGCAGTACTTC CASSLGGLDSRYEQYF
many TRBJ2-3 TRBD2 TRBV15 TGTGCCACCAGCAGAGGACTAGCGGGGGACACAGATACGCAGTATTTT CATSRGLAGDTDTQYF